Presented here are 30 T cell receptor beta chains from one specimen sequenced in a study of OX40 agonist ivuxolimab in advanced cancers. Profiling relied on immunoSEQ multiplex PCR, and the TCRdb table lists in-frame clones only, not all of them. The sample includes roughly 46,000 clones, just over 85% of them seen just once. The material was CD4+ or CD8+ T cells sorted from blood, obtained in a trial of the OX40 agonist ivuxolimab. The source is an adult with an advanced solid tumor such as melanoma, head and neck, liver or kidney cancer.

The chain links TRBV27 to TRBJ1-4; maybe TRBD1 (6 bases). Germline V gene lookup returns CDR1 MNHEY and CDR2 SMNVEV (reference sequence). V lost 2 bases and J lost 1, with 11 bases in between. The CDR3 is made up of 16 amino acids. The CDR3 reads CASSLTGTKTNEKLFF. The CDR3 DNA is TGTGCCAGCAGTTTAACAGGGACCAAAACTAATGAAAAACTGTTTTTT. Drawing the rest from reference TRBV27 and TRBJ1-4, the complete variable domain is EAQVTQNPRYLITVTGKKLTVTCSQNMNHEYMSWYRQDPGLGLRQIYYSMNVEVTDKGDVPEGYKVSRKEKRNFPLILESPSPNQTSLYFCASSLTGTKTNEKLFFGSGTQLSVL.

The rearrangement links TRBV11-2 to TRBJ2-5; a weak D match, TRBD2 (6 bases). The CDR3 length is 11 residues. Germline V CDR1 and CDR2: SGHAT, FQNNGV. The V end was cut by 5 bases, the J end by 7 bases, with 8 bases between. The DNA for the CDR3 is TGTGCCAGCAGCGTGGGGGGGACCCAGTACTTC. Its protein product is CASSVGGTQYF.

The chain joins TRBV6-5 to TRBJ2-1; tentative D call: TRBD1 (7 bases). Trimming removed 5 bases from V and 4 bases from J, with 15 bases in between. Germline lookup yields CDR1 MNHEY and CDR2 SVGAGI. CDR3 length equals 15 residues. Here the CDR3 DNA reads TGTGCCAGCAGTCCGGAGGGGGCAGGGTACAATGAGCAGTTCTTC. It is translated as CASSPEGAGYNEQFF.

This chain connects TRBV4-1 to TRBJ2-3, with TRBD2 matching 9 bases. The CDR3 has 17 residues. The V segment lost 0 bases and the J segment 0 bases; nucleotides outside the gene matches: 4. Germline values: CDR1 MGHRA, CDR2 YSYEKL. CDR3 nucleotide sequence: TGCGCCAGCAGCCAAGATCCGCTAGCGGGGAGCACAGATACGCAGTATTTT. It translates to CASSQDPLAGSTDTQYF.

In DNA, the CDR3 is TGTGCCATCAGTGAGTCGACACTAGTCGGTTACGAGCAGTACTTC. This translates into CAISESTLVGYEQYF. This chain joins TRBV10-3 and TRBJ2-7; tentatively, D is TRBD2 (5 bases). The CDR3 is 15 residues long. Germline assignment: CDR1 ENHRY and CDR2 SYGVKD. Trimming took off 0 bases at V and 4 bases at J, with 13 bases between the two ends.

This clone was observed once. The chain links TRBV27 to TRBJ2-4; a weak D match, TRBD1 (5 bases). Trimming cost V 3 bases and J 4 bases, with 7 bases left between them. This CDR3 has 13 amino acids. CDR1 and CDR2 (germline): MNHEY, SMNVEV (reference sequence). Written as DNA, the CDR3 is TGTGCCAGCAGTTTGACAGTTAAAAACATTCAGTACTTC. Encoded protein: CASSLTVKNIQYF.

The chain employs TRBV19 and TRBJ2-3; 8 bases are shared with TRBD2. Germline loops: CDR1 LNHDA, CDR2 SQIVND (reference sequence). The CDR3 runs 14 residues. The V gene end was trimmed by 2 bases and the J gene end by 3 bases; junction bases not matched to a gene: 1. The CDR3 here is CASSIRGGTDTQYF. For the CDR3, the DNA is TGTGCCAGTAGTATACGCGGGGGGACAGATACGCAGTATTTT.

A note on this clone: This sample also contains other DNA sequences that code for the same CDR3. V gene TRBV9 combines with J gene TRBJ2-2; D is unclear. Germline V gene sequence: CDR1 SGDLS, CDR2 YYNGEE. Trimming stripped 3 bases from V and 0 bases from J, with 3 bases between. The CDR3 sequence is 13 residues long. Written as DNA, the CDR3 is TGTGCCAGCAGCGAGACGAACACCGGGGAGCTGTTTTTT. This sequence encodes CASSETNTGELFF.

This chain links TRBV12-5 with TRBJ2-2, with 7 bases aligning to TRBD2. The CDR3 has 15 residues. Germline assignment: CDR1 LGHNT and CDR2 FRNRAP. The junction had 6 bases not matched to a gene; V was cut back by 5 bases and J by 3 bases. CDR3 sequence (DNA): TGTGCTAGTGGTCGGCAGGGAGGGGACACCGGGGAGCTGTTTTTT. It specifies CASGRQGGDTGELFF.

The chain employs TRBV13 and TRBJ2-1, with D possibly being TRBD2 (5 bases). The CDR3 covers 12 residues. Trimming removed 6 bases at V and 8 bases at J, with 11 bases between. Germline assignment: CDR1 PRHDT and CDR2 FYEKMQ (reference sequence). The CDR3 DNA reads as TGTGCCAGCAGTTTCACTAGTGATGAGCAGTTCTTC. Translation gives CASSFTSDEQFF.

The rearrangement links TRBV4-3 to TRBJ2-1, with 11 positions matching TRBD2. With 2 bases clipped from V and 5 bases from J, the junction kept 2 bases outside the gene matches. CDR1 is LGHNA, CDR2 YSLEER, per germline. The CDR3 totals 15 residues. Written as DNA, the CDR3 is TGCGCCAGCAGCCAACTAGCGGGGGGCAACAATGAGCAGTTCTTC. Protein product: CASSQLAGGNNEQFF.

This clone was picked up one time. This sequence joins TRBV11-2 and TRBJ2-5, with D possibly being TRBD1 (6 bases). With 6 bases removed from V and 5 bases from J, the gap between germline ends came to 16 bases. The CDR3 covers 14 residues. Germline CDR1 SGHAT, CDR2 FQNNGV. Written as DNA, the CDR3 is TGTGCCAGCAGTGGGACAACCAGGGAGGAGACCCAGTACTTC. It is translated as CASSGTTREETQYF.

This sequence joins TRBV4-1 and TRBJ1-2, with D hard to call. The CDR3 is 16 residues long. Germline V gene data show CDR1 as MGHRA and CDR2 as YSYEKL. V gave up 4 bases and J gave up 1 base, with 16 bases separating them. CDR3 coding DNA: TGCGCCAGCAGCCTTGGAGGGATCCCTAATAACTATGGCTACACCTTC. This codes for CASSLGGIPNNYGYTF.

CDR3 coding DNA: TGTGCCAGCAGCCAAGGGGGGGTCAAAGATACGCAGTATTTT. This sequence encodes CASSQGGVKDTQYF. The rearrangement links TRBV4-2 to TRBJ2-3, with D perhaps TRBD2 (6 bases). The CDR3 has 14 amino acids. Germline CDR1 and CDR2: LGHNA and YNFKEQ. With 1 base removed from V and 5 bases from J, the gap between germline ends came to 10 bases.

J is TRBJ1-3 and V is TRBV14; D ambiguous. This CDR3 contains 14 residues. Trimming pared 1 base from V and 7 bases from J, leaving 11 bases between. The germline gives CDR1 SGHDN, CDR2 FVKESK. The CDR3 sequence: CASSQGVAGNTIYF. CDR3 DNA sequence: TGTGCCAGCAGCCAAGGCGTGGCGGGGAACACCATATATTTT.

J is TRBJ1-5 and V is TRBV19, with D possibly being TRBD1 (5 bases). CDR1 and CDR2 (germline): LNHDA, SQIVND (reference sequence). V lost 10 bases and J 3 bases, leaving 19 bases between the germline ends. This CDR3 spans 15 amino acids. The CDR3 loop is CATGRKDTFNQPQHF. The CDR3 DNA is TGTGCCACGGGAAGGAAGGACACCTTCAATCAGCCCCAGCATTTT.

This chain connects TRBV5-1 to TRBJ1-5; D is unclear. Germline assignment: CDR1 SGHRS and CDR2 YFSETQ. Trimming cost V 0 bases and J 3 bases, with 7 bases left between them. The CDR3 consists of 14 residues. The CDR3 loop is CASSLEGPNQPQHF. CDR3 DNA sequence: TGCGCCAGCAGCTTGGAAGGGCCCAATCAGCCCCAGCATTTT.

J is TRBJ1-5 and V is TRBV7-8; no clear D. Trimming removed 1 base at V and 7 bases at J, with 11 bases between. Looked up from germline, CDR1 is SGHVS and CDR2 is FQNEAQ. CDR3 length equals 14 residues. Written as DNA, the CDR3 is TGTGCCAGCAGCTTAGGCGAAGGGCAGCAGCCCCAGCATTTT. It codes for CASSLGEGQQPQHF.

The J gene is TRBJ2-7, the V gene TRBV9, with 10 bases aligning to TRBD2. With 4 bases clipped from V and 2 bases from J, the junction kept 3 bases outside the gene matches. CDR3 length: 14 amino acids. Germline V gene sequence: CDR1 SGDLS, CDR2 YYNGEE. CDR3 in DNA: TGTGCCAGCAGCCCTAGCGGGGGCACCTACGAGCAGTACTTC. Amino acids: CASSPSGGTYEQYF.

The chain recombines TRBV5-1 with TRBJ2-7; 14 nucleotides match TRBD2. The V segment lost 3 bases and the J segment 2 bases; nucleotides outside the gene matches: 7. Germline lookup yields CDR1 SGHRS and CDR2 YFSETQ. CDR3 length: 17 amino acids. The CDR3 loop reads CASSSGTSGSNTYEQYF. CDR3 coding DNA: TGCGCCAGCAGCTCGGGGACTAGCGGGAGCAACACCTACGAGCAGTACTTC.

The chain combines TRBV21-1 with TRBJ2-3; the DNA was not used to check the table's D call, TRBD1. TRBV21-1 is a known pseudogene. The CDR3 runs 16 residues. The CDR3 spells CASSKRRGGGTDTQYF. The DNA of the CDR3 is TGTGCCAGCAGCAAACGCAGGGGTGGGGGCACAGATACGCAGTATTTT.

The chain employs TRBV5-1 and TRBJ2-5; 7 bases map to TRBD1. The trim removed 0 bases at V and 5 bases at J, leaving 4 bases unmatched. The CDR3 length is 14 residues. Germline CDR1 is SGHRS and CDR2 is YFSETQ. The DNA for the CDR3 is TGCGCCAGCAGCTTGGAGGGGGCAGCGGAGACCCAGTACTTC. Encoded protein: CASSLEGAAETQYF.

The rearrangement joins TRBV5-6 to TRBJ2-5; weak D call: TRBD2 (6 bases). The CDR3 has 13 amino acids. V shed 1 base and J shed 5 bases, with 9 bases lying between them. The germline V gene encodes CDR1 SGHDT and CDR2 YYEEEE. CDR3 sequence reads: CASSLRGRETQYF. CDR3 sequence (DNA): TGTGCCAGCAGCTTGAGAGGGAGGGAGACCCAGTACTTC.

The J gene is TRBJ1-5, the V gene TRBV4-1; 8 nucleotides match TRBD1. CDR3 length equals 16 residues. The ends lost 0 bases at V and 6 bases at J; junction bases unmatched: 7. The germline gives CDR1 MGHRA, CDR2 YSYEKL. CDR3 amino acids: CASSQDGTGRGQPQHF. DNA for the CDR3: TGCGCCAGCAGCCAAGATGGGACAGGTCGGGGTCAGCCCCAGCATTTT.

CDR3: CASSDWTGGTDRNQPQHF. Written as DNA, the CDR3 is TGTGCCAGCAGTGATTGGACAGGGGGTACTGACCGCAATCAGCCCCAGCATTTT. V gene TRBV6-1 combines with J gene TRBJ1-5, with 10 bases matching TRBD1. Per the germline V gene, CDR1 is MNHNS and CDR2 is SASEGT. J gave up 2 bases and V 3 bases, and 10 bases lay outside the gene matches. CDR3 length equals 18 residues.

This chain joins TRBV28 and TRBJ2-7; D remains unclear. The CDR3 loop spans 14 amino acids. Per germline, CDR1 MDHEN and CDR2 SYDVKM. Trimming took off 4 bases at V and 3 bases at J, with 13 bases between the two ends. CDR3 region: CASSSPGVLYEQYF. In nucleotides, the CDR3 is TGTGCCAGCAGTTCGCCCGGCGTTCTCTACGAGCAGTACTTC.

This chain links TRBV4-3 with TRBJ1-1; D uncertain. There are 15 residues in the CDR3. The V gene lost 0 bases and the J gene lost 1 base, with 9 bases spanning the gap. Germline V gives CDR1 LGHNA, CDR2 YSLEER. CDR3 nucleotide sequence: TGCGCCAGCAGCCAAGAAGAGGCAGGGAACACTGAAGCTTTCTTT. It encodes CASSQEEAGNTEAFF.

The chain has TRBV7-2 and TRBJ2-1; no firm D call. V was cut by 0 bases and J by 4 bases, with 10 bases left in between. CDR3 size: 15 residues. Looked up from germline, CDR1 is SGHTA and CDR2 is FQGNSA. This CDR3 reads CASSLAGSTYNEQFF. DNA of the CDR3: TGTGCCAGCAGCTTAGCGGGCAGTACTTACAATGAGCAGTTCTTC.

This clone has only one observation. V gene TRBV7-3 combines with J gene TRBJ2-7; 15 bases align to TRBD2. Germline CDR1 and CDR2: SGHTA and FQGTGA. J gave up 5 bases and V 3 bases, and 5 bases lay outside the gene matches. The CDR3 covers 16 residues. The CDR3 spells CASSLGTSGGINEQYF. DNA for the CDR3: TGTGCCAGCAGCTTGGGGACTAGCGGGGGGATCAACGAGCAGTACTTC.

V and J are TRBV10-1 and TRBJ2-5, with D possibly TRBD2 on 5 matching bases. This CDR3 is built from 14 residues. Germline V gene lookup returns CDR1 WNHNN and CDR2 SYGVQD (reference sequence). V was trimmed by 3 bases and J by 1 base, leaving 9 bases between them. The CDR3 coding sequence is TGCGCCAGCAGTGACCGGACTTCCCAAGAGACCCAGTACTTC. Amino acids: CASSDRTSQETQYF.